Sequencing of this T cell receptor beta chain was carried out in a study of identical twins. From the 5' RACE reads, TCRdb called clonotypes with MiXCR, one entry per CDR3 protein. Counted here are approximately 550,000 distinct CDR3 sequences, 20% to 25% occurring once; the ten biggest clones make up around 0.5%. CDR3 length: 14 residues. Losses at the gene ends were 6 bases for V and 8 bases for J; bases not matched to a gene: 9. This clonotype was recorded a few times. These data were also reused for a study on yellow fever vaccine responses in identical twins.

The TCR was taken from a woman aged 18-30 years in good health. Material: CD4+ T cells sorted from blood. The rearrangement joins TRBV12-3 or TRBV12-4 to TRBJ2-1; 8 bases are a match to TRBD1. The CDR3 spells CASRGPDRGYEQFF. The CDR3 region has the DNA TGTGCCAGCAGGGGACCCGACAGGGGCTATGAGCAGTTCTTC.